The 5 T cell receptor beta chains in this list originate from one sample, sequenced in a study of Tregs in tolerant kidney transplant recipients. This table comes from immunoSEQ multiplex PCR, and its TCRdb copy is limited to in-frame clones, with some not included. The repertoire holds over 85,000 clones, with approximately 94% as singletons. Source: CD4+ T cells from blood, taken before the transplant. These receptor sequences come from a human donor who received a combined kidney and bone marrow transplant.

The V call is TRBV7-9, the J call TRBJ2-3; 7 bases are a match to TRBD1. V was clipped by 2 bases and J by 0 bases; unmatched bases: 2. Germline assignment: CDR1 SEHNR and CDR2 FQNEAQ (reference sequence). This CDR3 comprises 15 residues. The CDR3 nucleotides read TGTGCCAGCAGCTTACGGACAGGTAGCACAGATACGCAGTATTTT. This gives the protein CASSLRTGSTDTQYF.

The chain links TRBV7-3 to TRBJ1-1; 7 positions agree with TRBD1. Germline V lookup: CDR1 SGHTA, CDR2 FQGTGA. The CDR3 totals 13 residues. Trimming at V came to 4 bases and at J to 1 base, leaving 0 bases not matched to a gene. CDR3 sequence reads: CASSWDRNTEAFF. The CDR3 DNA is TGTGCCAGCAGCTGGGACAGGAACACTGAAGCTTTCTTT.

The chain recombines TRBV6-1 with TRBJ2-7, with 7 nucleotides matching TRBD1. Trimming took 5 bases from V and 6 from J; bases not matched to a gene: 10. CDR1 is MNHNS and CDR2 is SASEGT in the germline V gene. This CDR3 contains 14 residues. The CDR3 DNA reads TGTGCCAGCAGTCTAAAGGACAGGCAGGGCGAGCAGTACTTC. Translated: CASSLKDRQGEQYF.

This clone came up a few times. V usage is TRBV18 and J usage is TRBJ2-2; no reliable D call. The CDR3 runs to 13 residues. The germline V gene encodes CDR1 KGHSH and CDR2 LQKENI. Trimming cost V 4 bases and J 7 bases, with 10 bases left between them. The CDR3 protein is CASSLEQHGELFF. The CDR3 nucleotides read TGTGCCAGCTCACTGGAACAGCACGGGGAGCTGTTTTTT.

This clone has a single count. This chain uses TRBV10-3 with TRBJ2-1, with TRBD2 identical over 9 bases. V lost 5 bases, J lost 5 bases, and 10 bases stayed unmatched. CDR3 length equals 16 residues. Per germline, CDR1 ENHRY and CDR2 SYGVKD. The CDR3 DNA is TGTGCCATCAGTTCTCTGAGCGGGGGGATCGACAATGAGCAGTTCTTC. This encodes CAISSLSGGIDNEQFF.